This T cell receptor (beta chain) emerged from a study of early T cells in non-severe SARS-CoV-2 infection. Germline V gene sequence: CDR1 SGDLS, CDR2 YYNGEE. The germline V and J ends were trimmed by 0 bases and 0 bases, with 10 bases remaining between them. CDR3 size: 16 residues. MiXCR, run by TCRdb on the 5' RACE reads, gives a single entry per CDR3 protein. The data contain 85,000 to 90,000 distinct CDR3 sequences, about 15% of them seen just once; the ten biggest clones take up 5.5% to 8%. The sequence derives from an adult who was a healthcare worker with PCR-confirmed SARS-CoV-2 infection or an uninfected control (not recorded which). V gene TRBV9 combines with J gene TRBJ2-4; perhaps TRBD1 as D (6 bases). The sample taken for sequencing was whole blood. CDR3 in DNA: TGTGCCAGCAGCGTAGGAGAGGGGGTAGCCAAAAACATTCAGTACTTC. It is translated as CASSVGEGVAKNIQYF.